Detailed here is one TCR beta chain. Its cognate antigen is unknown. Using unique molecular identifiers, the investigators prepared the TCRbeta library. In TCRdb, the PCR reads were re-called with MiXCR into one record per CDR3 protein. The data show fewer than 750,000 distinct CDR3 sequences, about 21% seen once. This CDR3 comprises 15 residues. J lost 1 base, V lost 4 bases, and 6 bases had no gene match. Germline assignment: CDR1 LGHDT and CDR2 YNNKEL (reference sequence). The entry originates in a study of T-cell reconstitution after alpha-beta-depleted transplantation in children. General study points: Newly produced T cells mostly accounted for T-cell counts and diversity one year post-transplant. Day-60 TCRbeta diversity that was high in some patients was derived from surviving recipient T cells and thymic progenitors. Reported findings indicate that, about two months after transplant, alpha-beta T cells came from several hundred expanded clones, which were derived from non-depleted graft cells.

The sequences come from PBMCs, mostly from graft donor cells, collected 360 days after TCRalphabeta/CD19-depleted stem cell transplant. This TCR came from a boy less than two years old who had a stem cell transplant for acute myeloid leukemia, so the T cells may come from the graft donor. The rearrangement uses TRBV3-1 and TRBJ2-5, with 7 bases matching TRBD1. Written as DNA, the CDR3 is TGTGCCAGCAGCCCCACGGGACAGACCCAAGAGACCCAGTACTTC. This gives the protein CASSPTGQTQETQYF.